This TCR beta chain was recorded in a study of T cells after yellow fever vaccination. Across the whole study: Low-cell-number fractions underwent preparation using SMART-Seq v4 Ultra Low Input.

TCRdb re-called the 5' RACE reads with MiXCR, one entry per CDR3 protein. The table records under 700,000 distinct CDR3 sequences, roughly a sixth of them present only once. This clonotype came up a few times. Its antigen is as yet unknown. V gave up 5 bases and J gave up 1 base; unmatched junction bases: 12. Germline assignment: CDR1 SEHNR and CDR2 FQNEAQ (reference sequence). The CDR3 runs 17 residues. Findings and caveats of the study: The study found a weaker secondary response that peaked faster, day 5 versus 15.

This TCR derives from a man aged 18 to 35 who received the YFV17D yellow fever vaccine. This chain links TRBV7-9 with TRBJ2-3, with 7 nucleotides matching TRBD1. Specimen: PBMCs, collected 4 to 6 days after the first yellow fever vaccination. The CDR3 DNA is TGTGCCAGCAGCCGAGGAAAATTGGGACAGCGCACAGATACGCAGTATTTT. Amino acids: CASSRGKLGQRTDTQYF.